These T cell receptor beta chains were read from a single sample in a study of CD8+ T cells in alopecia areata. Libraries were prepared by immunoSEQ multiplex PCR; TCRdb keeps only in-frame clonotypes and omits some of them. The repertoire has 90,000 to 150,000 clones, 50% to 55% of them found once; the top ten carry roughly 0.5%. Specimen: CD4+ T cells sorted from blood, collected at week 4, from a patient treated with tofacitinib. The receptors stem from a human donor with alopecia areata. Each CDR3 is given with its conserved first and last residue. The order of the fields is D gene, V gene, J gene, clone size, CDR3 protein, CDR3 DNA. D genes are given only for firm matches. The listing skips clone size in some rows; elsewhere it reads once, few, many or a size class.

>-|TRBV30|TRBJ1-5|-
CAWSHRANQPQHF
TGTGCCTGGAGTCACAGGGCTAATCAGCCCCAGCATTTT
>-|TRBV30|TRBJ2-3|-
CAWSVSGDTQYF
TGTGCCTGGAGTGTAAGTGGAGATACGCAGTATTTT
>TRBD1|TRBV2|TRBJ2-3|-
CASTGQGTDTQYF
TGTGCCAGCACCGGACAGGGCACAGATACGCAGTATTTT
>TRBD2|TRBV19|TRBJ2-3|few
CASSLLAGGTDTQYF
TGTGCCAGTAGTCTTCTAGCGGGAGGAACAGATACGCAGTATTTT
>-|TRBV30|TRBJ2-7|-
CAWSLTEDGPYEQYF
TGTGCCTGGAGCTTGACGGAGGACGGCCCCTACGAGCAGTACTTC
>-|TRBV6-1|TRBJ2-3|-
CASSDGGNTDTQYF
TGTGCCAGCAGTGACGGGGGCAACACAGATACGCAGTATTTT
>-|TRBV29-1|TRBJ2-3|-
CSVERGVTDTQYF
TGCAGCGTTGAGAGAGGGGTGACAGATACGCAGTATTTT
>TRBD1|TRBV30|TRBJ1-2|-
CAWSHSGQHYGYTF
TGTGCCTGGAGTCACTCGGGACAGCACTATGGCTACACCTTC
>TRBD1|TRBV6-1|TRBJ2-1|few
CASREQGMSSYNEQFF
TGTGCCAGCAGAGAACAGGGGATGAGCTCCTACAATGAGCAGTTCTTC
>-|TRBV4-2|TRBJ2-3|-
CASSQTSSTSTDTQYF
TGTGCCAGCAGCCAAACTTCATCGACTAGCACAGATACGCAGTATTTT
>-|TRBV9|TRBJ1-1|few
CASSVVPDLNTEAFF
TGTGCCAGCAGCGTAGTTCCGGACTTGAACACTGAAGCTTTCTTT
>TRBD2|TRBV27|TRBJ2-6|-
CASSPREGRPGANVLTF
TGTGCCAGCAGTCCCCGGGAGGGCCGTCCTGGGGCCAACGTCCTGACTTTC
>-|TRBV30|TRBJ1-1|few
CAWSVLGYTEAFF
TGTGCCTGGAGTGTACTGGGTTACACTGAAGCTTTCTTT
>-|TRBV18|TRBJ1-1|few
CASSPQDLNTEAFF
TGTGCCAGCTCCCCGCAGGACCTGAACACTGAAGCTTTCTTT
>-|TRBV29-1|TRBJ1-1|-
CSLRGLMNTEAFF
TGCAGCCTTAGGGGATTGATGAACACTGAAGCTTTCTTT
>TRBD1|TRBV19|TRBJ1-5|-
CATTDRARPQHF
TGTGCCACGACGGACAGGGCAAGGCCCCAGCATTTT
>TRBD1|TRBV6-5|TRBJ2-7|-
CASSRGQGGSYEQYF
TGTGCCAGCAGCCGCGGACAGGGTGGGTCCTACGAGCAGTACTTC
>-|TRBV9|TRBJ2-3|-
CASSVMAGTTDTQYF
TGTGCCAGCAGCGTCATGGCGGGGACCACAGATACGCAGTATTTT
>-|TRBV30|TRBJ2-7|-
CARSGRSYEQYF
TGTGCCCGAAGCGGCAGGTCCTACGAGCAGTACTTC
>-|TRBV5-1|TRBJ2-5|-
CASSLATRGETQYF
TGCGCCAGCAGCTTGGCGACTAGAGGCGAGACCCAGTACTTC
>-|TRBV4-2|TRBJ2-7|-
CASSPSGRGEQYF
TGTGCCAGCAGCCCAAGCGGGCGAGGCGAGCAGTACTTC
>-|TRBV7-8|TRBJ2-2|-
CASSLEGHLLTGELFF
TGTGCCAGCAGCTTAGAGGGACATCTTCTTACCGGGGAGCTGTTTTTT
>TRBD2|TRBV27|TRBJ2-5|-
CASSRPSDYIAGTQYF
TGTGCCAGCAGTCGCCCGTCGGACTATATAGCGGGGACCCAGTACTTC
>-|TRBV18|TRBJ2-7|-
CASSPELAGAEQYF
TGTGCCAGCTCACCAGAGTTGGCAGGGGCCGAGCAGTACTTC
>-|TRBV10-3|TRBJ2-5|-
CAISEDGQETQYF
TGTGCCATCAGTGAAGACGGCCAAGAGACCCAGTACTTC
>-|TRBV9|TRBJ1-2|-
CASSSRWAYGYTF
TGTGCCAGCAGCTCCCGGTGGGCCTATGGCTACACCTTC
>TRBD1|TRBV30|TRBJ1-4|-
CAWGQGAGNEKLFF
TGTGCCTGGGGACAGGGAGCGGGTAATGAAAAACTGTTTTTT
>-|TRBV9|TRBJ2-1|once
CASSVDHLANNEQFF
TGTGCCAGCAGCGTAGATCACCTTGCCAACAATGAGCAGTTCTTC
>TRBD1|TRBV5-6|TRBJ1-6|-
CASSFRDRGNSPLHF
TGTGCCAGCAGCTTCCGGGACAGGGGGAATTCACCCCTCCACTTT
>-|TRBV27|TRBJ1-2|few
CASSLSGYGYTF
TGTGCCAGCAGTCTCTCGGGATATGGCTACACCTTC
>-|TRBV6-5|TRBJ2-7|few
CASSLRSGAYEQYF
TGTGCCAGCAGCCTCCGGTCCGGGGCCTACGAGCAGTACTTC
>-|TRBV6-5|TRBJ1-1|-
CASNGSPGKPEAFF
TGTGCCAGCAATGGTTCTCCAGGGAAGCCTGAAGCTTTCTTT
>-|TRBV29-1|TRBJ1-1|-
CSVGRVGEAFF
TGCAGCGTTGGCCGGGTTGGTGAAGCTTTCTTT
>TRBD1|TRBV11-2|TRBJ1-1|-
CASSFGQGGNTEAFF
TGTGCCAGCAGCTTCGGACAGGGGGGGAACACTGAAGCTTTCTTT
>-|TRBV5-1|TRBJ2-1|-
CASSLRRGSYNEQFF
TGCGCCAGCAGCCTGCGCAGGGGCTCCTACAATGAGCAGTTCTTC
>-|TRBV29-1|TRBJ1-1|-
CSVEGVLNTEAFF
TGCAGCGTTGAGGGGGTGTTGAACACTGAAGCTTTCTTT
>-|TRBV15|TRBJ2-6|few
CATSPLSGANVLTF
TGTGCCACCTCGCCCCTCTCCGGGGCCAACGTCCTGACTTTC
>-|TRBV29-1|TRBJ1-4|-
CSGEQNEKLFF
TGCAGCGGTGAACAGAATGAAAAACTGTTTTTT
>-|TRBV5-1|TRBJ1-1|-
CASSSGQNTEAFF
TGCGCCAGCAGCTCGGGACAGAACACTGAAGCTTTCTTT
>TRBD2|TRBV5-1|TRBJ2-1|-
CASSPTSADEQFF
TGCGCCAGCAGCCCCACTAGCGCCGATGAGCAGTTCTTC
>TRBD2|TRBV2|TRBJ2-1|once
CASSASGVYNEQFF
TGTGCCAGCAGTGCTAGCGGAGTGTACAATGAGCAGTTCTTC
>TRBD2|TRBV12-5|TRBJ2-3|many
CASAPGGLARDTQYF
TGTGCTAGTGCCCCTGGGGGACTAGCGCGCGATACGCAGTATTTT
>TRBD1|TRBV29-1|TRBJ1-2|-
CSVRQGVMYGYTF
TGCAGCGTAAGACAGGGGGTAATGTATGGCTACACCTTC
>-|TRBV7-9|TRBJ2-3|-
CASSLQGGDTQYF
TGTGCCAGCAGCTTGCAAGGGGGAGATACGCAGTATTTT
>TRBD1|TRBV30|TRBJ1-1|-
CAWDRGNTEAFF
TGTGCCTGGGACAGGGGGAACACTGAAGCTTTCTTT
>TRBD1|TRBV29-1|TRBJ2-7|-
CSVEAGQGTYEQYF
TGCAGCGTTGAAGCGGGACAGGGAACCTACGAGCAGTACTTC
>-|TRBV5-1|TRBJ1-5|-
CASSLAGQNQPQHF
TGCGCCAGCAGCTTGGCAGGGCAAAATCAGCCCCAGCATTTT
>TRBD1|TRBV30|TRBJ1-2|-
CAWSTGTGFFYGYTF
TGTGCCTGGAGTACCGGGACAGGGTTTTTCTATGGCTACACCTTC
>-|TRBV30|TRBJ2-3|-
CAWTANTDTQYF
TGTGCCTGGACCGCCAACACAGATACGCAGTATTTT
>-|TRBV2|TRBJ1-2|-
CASMFPTPSNYGYTF
TGTGCCAGCATGTTTCCCACCCCTTCTAACTATGGCTACACCTTC
>-|TRBV5-1|TRBJ2-7|-
CASSLAPSYEQYF
TGCGCCAGCAGCTTAGCCCCCTCCTACGAGCAGTACTTC
>-|TRBV29-1|TRBJ2-3|-
CSAGADQGTDTQYF
TGCAGCGCTGGGGCTGACCAAGGGACAGATACGCAGTATTTT
>TRBD2|TRBV30|TRBJ2-1|-
CAWLRFSGNGNEQFF
TGTGCCTGGTTGAGGTTTAGCGGGAACGGCAATGAGCAGTTCTTC